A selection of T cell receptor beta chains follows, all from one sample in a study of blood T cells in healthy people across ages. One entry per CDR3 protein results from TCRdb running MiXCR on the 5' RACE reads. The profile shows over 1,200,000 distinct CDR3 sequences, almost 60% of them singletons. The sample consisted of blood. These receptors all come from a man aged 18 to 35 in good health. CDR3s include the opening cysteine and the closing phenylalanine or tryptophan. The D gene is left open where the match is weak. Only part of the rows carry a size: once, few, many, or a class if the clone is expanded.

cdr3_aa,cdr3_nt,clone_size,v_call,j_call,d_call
CASSFTGGYNEQYF,TGTGCCAGCAGTTTTACGGGGGGGTACAATGAGCAGTACTTC,few,TRBV12-3/TRBV12-4,TRBJ2-7,TRBD2
CASSQVERTGGSEAFF,TGCGCCAGCAGCCAAGTCGAAAGGACAGGGGGGTCTGAAGCTTTCTTT,.,TRBV4-1,TRBJ1-1,TRBD1
CASSATTGSLRNSPLHF,TGTGCCAGCAGCGCGACTACAGGGTCCCTTCGGAATTCACCCCTCCACTTT,few,TRBV7-2,TRBJ1-6,.
CASSSRTSPPQETQYF,TGTGCCAGCAGTTCCCGGACTAGCCCGCCCCAAGAGACCCAGTACTTC,.,TRBV2,TRBJ2-5,TRBD2
CSAPGTSAANEQFF,TGCAGTGCCCCAGGGACTTCAGCCGCTAATGAGCAGTTCTTC,few,TRBV20-1,TRBJ2-1,.
CASSNGRFVAPLHF,TGTGCCAGCAGCAATGGCAGGTTCGTCGCACCCCTCCACTTT,.,TRBV21-1,TRBJ1-6,.
CSAIRFGGYNEQFF,TGCAGTGCTATACGCTTCGGCGGCTACAATGAGCAGTTCTTC,.,TRBV20-1,TRBJ2-1,.
CSAREHSLNTEAFF,TGCAGTGCTAGAGAGCACAGTTTAAACACTGAAGCTTTCTTT,.,TRBV20-1,TRBJ1-1,.
CASCLAQGAEAFF,TGTGCCAGCTGTCTGGCACAGGGCGCTGAAGCTTTCTTT,few,TRBV6-6,TRBJ1-1,.
CASSLWGDMNTEAFF,TGCGCCAGCAGCTTATGGGGGGACATGAACACTGAAGCTTTCTTT,.,TRBV5-1,TRBJ1-1,.
CASVNRDRDFTGELFF,TGTGCCAGCGTAAACCGGGACAGGGACTTCACCGGGGAGCTGTTTTTT,.,TRBV5-5,TRBJ2-2,TRBD1
CASSLGTSGPSSYEQYF,TGTGCCAGTAGTCTCGGGACTAGCGGGCCTAGCTCCTACGAGCAGTACTTC,few,TRBV19,TRBJ2-7,TRBD2
CASSSPHEQYF,TGTGCCAGCAGTTCACCCCACGAGCAGTACTTC,many,TRBV27,TRBJ2-7,.
CASSQDREGPTDTQYF,TGTGCCAGCAGCCAAGATCGGGAGGGCCCGACAGATACGCAGTATTTT,.,TRBV4-2,TRBJ2-3,TRBD2
CASSVGEPLGAEKLFF,TGTGCCAGCAGCGTAGGGGAGCCCCTCGGGGCGGAAAAACTGTTTTTT,.,TRBV9,TRBJ1-4,.
CASSQTEGDSPLHF,TGCGCCAGCAGCCAAACAGAGGGAGATTCACCCCTCCACTTT,.,TRBV4-3,TRBJ1-6,.
CASSGMGETQYF,TGCGCCAGCAGCGGAATGGGAGAGACCCAGTACTTC,few,TRBV4-1,TRBJ2-5,.
CASSWGQGRSYGYTF,TGTGCCAGCAGTTGGGGACAGGGGAGGTCCTATGGCTACACCTTC,few,TRBV12-3/TRBV12-4,TRBJ1-2,TRBD1
CASSPGDRARYEQYF,TGTGCCAGCAGCCCCGGGGACAGGGCGAGATACGAGCAGTACTTC,.,TRBV11-2,TRBJ2-7,TRBD1
CASSFRQSGEKLFF,TGTGCCAGCAGTTTTAGACAGTCCGGGGAAAAACTGTTTTTT,.,TRBV28,TRBJ1-4,.
CASSQVVLETQYF,TGCGCCAGCAGCCAAGTGGTTTTAGAGACCCAGTACTTC,once,TRBV4-3,TRBJ2-5,.